The following is a T cell receptor (beta chain) sequence with its context. Its target is unknown. Authors' methods: Filtering differed because ImmunoSEQ produced junction-only sequences that carried no quality scores. Assay used: immunoSEQ multiplex PCR; TCRdb lists only in-frame clones, some missing. V and J calls plus clone size are reproduced from that table; the DNA served to infer D and trimming. The sample includes approximately 1.5 million clones, about 98.5% seen only once; the top ten take 0.3% to 0.45%. This CDR3 spans 16 amino acids. V was clipped by 4 bases and J by 4 bases, with 19 bases between them. CDR1 is MNHEY and CDR2 is SMNVEV in the germline V gene (reference sequence). This record comes from a study of shared clonotypes between healthy human individuals. General observations from the study: The low donor count limited represented genetic and exposure-history diversity.

The rearrangement joins TRBV27 to TRBJ1-1; D unclear. This TCR was sampled from a man aged 30-40 years in good health. Sequencing input: naive CD4+ T cells sorted from blood. The subset: CD45RA+ positively selected. The CDR3 here is CASSSSVRLKGTEAFF. In nucleotides, the CDR3 is TGTGCCAGCAGTTCTTCCGTGAGGCTTAAAGGCACTGAAGCTTTCTTT.